These 31 T cell receptor beta chains originate from one sample sequenced in a study of blood T cell repertoires in COVID-19. Some clones are missing from TCRdb's copy, which holds only in-frame ones; the method was immunoSEQ multiplex PCR. This sample carries 95,000 to 150,000 clones, 85% to 90% of them seen once, and the ten largest clones take 3.8%. Sequencing was performed on peripheral blood. Every receptor here comes from a woman between 55 and 75 years old with COVID-19, enrolled during active disease.

The rearrangement uses TRBV6-4 and TRBJ1-2, with D hard to call. Trimming shortened V by 10 bases and J by 0 bases, and 15 bases separated the two germline ends. Germline CDR1 reads MRHNA; CDR2 reads SNTAGT. The CDR3 has 14 amino acids. In DNA, the CDR3 is TGTGCCAACACCCGCCGGAGGGCTAACTATGGCTACACCTTC. It translates to CANTRRRANYGYTF.

The CDR3 spells CAIRGNTEAFF. CDR3 nucleotide sequence: TGTGCCATACGAGGGAACACTGAAGCTTTCTTT. The chain couples TRBV10-3 to TRBJ1-1; D is undetermined. Trimming cost V 9 bases and J 1 base, with 6 bases left between them. The germline V gene has CDR1 ENHRY and CDR2 SYGVKD. There are 11 residues in the CDR3.

The genes are TRBV7-3 and TRBJ2-2; D unclear. The CDR3 consists of 15 residues. The germline V and J ends were trimmed by 2 bases and 4 bases, with 11 bases remaining between them. The V gene's germline CDR1 is SGHTA and CDR2 FQGTGA. This CDR3 is CASSLSHPSTGELFF. In DNA, the CDR3 is TGTGCCAGCAGCTTATCTCACCCTAGCACCGGGGAGCTGTTTTTT.

A few counts support this clone. The CDR3 coding sequence is TGCGCCAGCAGCCAAGATCCGGAGGGGTACAATGAGCAGTTCTTC. It codes for CASSQDPEGYNEQFF. This chain connects TRBV4-3 to TRBJ2-1; perhaps TRBD2 as D (6 bases). With 0 bases removed from V and 4 bases from J, the gap between germline ends came to 10 bases. The CDR3 is 15 residues long. Per the germline V gene, CDR1 is LGHNA and CDR2 is YSLEER.

The CDR3 nucleotides are TGTGCCAGCAGTCTGGGGGGGACAGGGGGCAACTATGGCTACACCTTC. Translation gives CASSLGGTGGNYGYTF. The rearrangement joins TRBV6-2 or TRBV6-3 to TRBJ1-2, with 12 bases identical to TRBD1. Per the germline V gene, CDR1 is MNHEY and CDR2 is SVGEGT. Losses at the gene ends were 5 bases for V and 2 bases for J; bases not matched to a gene: 6. CDR3 size: 16 residues.

The genes are TRBV5-5 and TRBJ2-5, with TRBD1 matching 7 bases. CDR3 size: 13 residues. Germline V gene lookup returns CDR1 SGHKS and CDR2 YYEKEE (reference sequence). The junction had 1 base not matched to a gene; V was cut back by 0 bases and J by 5 bases. CDR3 nucleotide sequence: TGTGCCAGCAGCTTGGCACAGGGGGAGACCCAGTACTTC. Translation gives CASSLAQGETQYF.

This chain uses TRBV19 with TRBJ1-4; the D gene is possibly TRBD1 (5 bases). V was clipped by 6 bases and J by 4 bases, with 15 bases between them. The CDR3 loop spans 15 amino acids. Germline V gives CDR1 LNHDA, CDR2 SQIVND (reference sequence). CDR3 bases: TGTGCCAGTAGAAGTCACCTCGGGGGTAATGAAAAACTGTTTTTT. Its protein product is CASRSHLGGNEKLFF.

The DNA of the CDR3 is TGTGCCAGCAGATTCAATCACGCGGAGACCGGGGAGCTGTTTTTT. Protein sequence: CASRFNHAETGELFF. J is TRBJ2-2 and V is TRBV7-2, with D unclear. The germline V and J ends were trimmed by 6 bases and 5 bases, with 16 bases remaining between them. CDR3 length equals 15 residues. Germline CDR1 reads SGHTA; CDR2 reads FQGNSA. The variable domain in full, completed from reference TRBV7-2 and TRBJ2-2, reads GAGVSQSPSNKVTEKGKDVELRCDPISGHTALYWYRQSLGQGLEFLIYFQGNSAPDKSGLPSDRFSAERTGGSVSTLTIQRTQQEDSAVYLCASRFNHAETGELFFGEGSRLTVL.

This clone was picked up one time. The chain recombines TRBV9 with TRBJ2-2; 7 nucleotides agree with TRBD2. Losses at the gene ends were 0 bases for V and 5 bases for J; bases not matched to a gene: 10. Germline V lookup: CDR1 SGDLS, CDR2 YYNGEE. This CDR3 spans 17 amino acids. The CDR3 reads CASSVGSGGIGTGELFF. For the CDR3, the DNA is TGTGCCAGCAGCGTAGGGTCGGGAGGAATTGGGACCGGGGAGCTGTTTTTT.

This chain's CDR3 is CASSFRVVSGANVLTF. In DNA form, the CDR3 reads TGCGCCAGCAGCTTCCGAGTGGTCTCTGGGGCCAACGTCCTGACTTTC. The V and J genes are TRBV5-1 and TRBJ2-6; unclear D gene. Germline V lookup: CDR1 SGHRS, CDR2 YFSETQ. This CDR3 contains 16 residues. V shed 2 bases and J shed 0 bases, with 9 bases lying between them.

This rearrangement joins TRBV3-1 (or the pseudogene TRBV3-2) to TRBJ2-3; maybe TRBD1 (5 bases). Germline CDR1 reads LGHDT; CDR2 reads YNNKEL (reference sequence). CDR3 length: 12 amino acids. The ends were cut back, 2 bases at V and 8 bases at J, with 8 bases in the middle. This CDR3 reads CASSQMGPTQYF. For the CDR3, the DNA is TGTGCCAGCAGCCAAATGGGGCCTACGCAGTATTTT.

V and J are TRBV18 and TRBJ2-3, with 7 bases matching TRBD2. Germline V gene lookup returns CDR1 KGHSH and CDR2 LQKENI. The ends lost 0 bases at V and 6 bases at J; junction bases unmatched: 0. This CDR3 has 13 residues. CDR3 residues: CASSPPGGDTQYF. DNA for the CDR3: TGTGCCAGCTCACCACCGGGGGGGGATACGCAGTATTTT.

The chain recombines TRBV30 with TRBJ2-7, with 8 bases aligning to TRBD2. The CDR3 runs to 14 residues. Losses at the gene ends were 0 bases for V and 6 bases for J; bases not matched to a gene: 7. The germline V gene has CDR1 GTSNPN and CDR2 SVGIG (reference sequence). CDR3 sequence: CAWSVTGGPSEQYF. Written as DNA, the CDR3 is TGTGCCTGGAGTGTAACGGGGGGGCCAAGCGAGCAGTACTTC.

The rearrangement uses TRBV6-5 and TRBJ2-5; 7 bases are a match to TRBD2. CDR3 size: 15 residues. Germline V CDR1 and CDR2: MNHEY, SVGAGI. The junction had 9 bases not matched to a gene; V was cut back by 3 bases and J by 5 bases. The CDR3 spells CASSYSGRAGETQYF. Written as DNA, the CDR3 is TGTGCCAGCAGTTATTCAGGGCGAGCGGGGGAGACCCAGTACTTC.

CDR3 bases: TGTGCCAGTAGTATACTGGGCGGGGGGCAAGAGACCCAGTACTTC. Translating gives CASSILGGGQETQYF. The V call is TRBV19, the J call TRBJ2-5; 8 bases agree with TRBD2. The CDR3 consists of 15 residues. The germline V gene encodes CDR1 LNHDA and CDR2 SQIVND (reference sequence). With V trimmed by 2 bases and J by 2 bases, 4 bases remained unmatched.

This clone was seen just once. This chain connects TRBV7-9 to TRBJ1-1, with D possibly TRBD1 on 6 matching bases. Germline V lookup: CDR1 SEHNR, CDR2 FQNEAQ (reference sequence). The CDR3 totals 14 residues. V was cut by 4 bases and J by 5 bases, with 14 bases left in between. The CDR3 loop reads CASSWEGVGTEAFF. The CDR3 nucleotides read TGTGCCAGCAGCTGGGAGGGGGTTGGGACTGAAGCTTTCTTT.

The V call is TRBV5-1, the J call TRBJ2-5, with D possibly TRBD1 on 5 matching bases. Trimming cost V 0 bases and J 5 bases, with 11 bases left between them. This CDR3 is built from 14 residues. The germline CDR1 and CDR2 sequences are SGHRS and YFSETQ. The CDR3 sequence is CASSLATVGETQYF. For the CDR3, the DNA is TGCGCCAGCAGCTTGGCGACAGTCGGGGAGACCCAGTACTTC.

The rearrangement joins TRBV18 to TRBJ1-1; a possible D gene is TRBD1 (6 bases). The CDR3 spans 17 residues. Looked up from germline, CDR1 is KGHSH and CDR2 is LQKENI. V was shortened by 5 bases and J by 5 bases, with 24 bases between the two germline ends. In nucleotides, the CDR3 is TGTGCCAGCTCAGAACAGAAGAAGGTAGGCCAGGGGACTGAAGCTTTCTTT. Protein sequence: CASSEQKKVGQGTEAFF.

J is TRBJ1-1 and V is TRBV19; D is uncertain. V shed 1 base and J shed 2 bases, with 5 bases lying between them. This CDR3 is 13 amino acids long. Germline V gene lookup returns CDR1 LNHDA and CDR2 SQIVND (reference sequence). CDR3 residues: CASSIAVNTEAFF. The CDR3 region has the DNA TGTGCCAGTAGTATAGCTGTAAACACTGAAGCTTTCTTT.

The V gene is TRBV5-4, the J gene TRBJ2-7; 8 nucleotides align to TRBD2. Germline lookup yields CDR1 SGHNT and CDR2 YYREEE (reference sequence). Trimming removed 0 bases from V and 6 bases from J; junction bases left unmatched: 8. The CDR3 runs to 15 residues. In DNA form, the CDR3 reads TGTGCCAGCAGCTTGGAGGGTAGCGGGGCTGCCGAGCAGTACTTC. Encoded protein: CASSLEGSGAAEQYF.

This clone was recorded once. The V call is TRBV6-5, the J call TRBJ2-7; 10 bases map to TRBD1. The CDR3 length is 15 residues. Trimming took 4 bases from V and 4 from J; bases not matched to a gene: 7. Looked up from germline, CDR1 is MNHEY and CDR2 is SVGAGI. The CDR3 DNA sequence: TGTGCCAGCAGTTCGACAGGGGGCGCGGGGTACGAGCAGTACTTC. Residues: CASSSTGGAGYEQYF.

CDR3 DNA sequence: TGTGCCAACTCACTAGCGCCCGACTACAATGAGCAGTTCTTC. The encoded protein is CANSLAPDYNEQFF. The chain couples TRBV10-3 to TRBJ2-1; 7 bases align to TRBD2. The CDR3 covers 14 residues. V lost 10 bases, J lost 3 bases, and 9 bases stayed unmatched. Germline V gene lookup returns CDR1 ENHRY and CDR2 SYGVKD.

The chain joins TRBV7-9 to TRBJ2-5; 8 nucleotides line up with TRBD2. The trim removed 1 base at V and 3 bases at J, leaving 16 bases unmatched. The germline CDR1 and CDR2 sequences are SEHNR and FQNEAQ (reference sequence). The CDR3 is made up of 19 amino acids. Here the CDR3 DNA reads TGTGCCAGCAGCTTAGTTCTAGCGGGCACGCTTCGATCTAAAGAGACCCAGTACTTC. It specifies CASSLVLAGTLRSKETQYF.

The chain employs TRBV19 and TRBJ1-3; 7 nucleotides line up with TRBD1. CDR1 LNHDA and CDR2 SQIVND come from the germline V gene (reference sequence). Losses at the gene ends were 5 bases for V and 1 base for J; bases not matched to a gene: 14. The CDR3 runs 18 residues. The CDR3 DNA sequence: TGTGCCAGTAGTCCCCGCCCGGCGGACAGGCCTTCTGGAAACACCATATATTTT. Amino acids: CASSPRPADRPSGNTIYF.

The chain employs TRBV24-1 and TRBJ2-3; TRBD1 matches at 8 bases. The length of the CDR3 is 16 residues. The J segment lost 1 base and the V segment lost 1 base, leaving 3 bases of the junction unmatched. Germline V CDR1 and CDR2: KGHDR, SFDVKD. In DNA, the CDR3 is TGTGCCACCAGTGATTTTGCGGGACAGGGCACAGATACGCAGTATTTT. Protein: CATSDFAGQGTDTQYF.

The V and J genes are TRBV4-1 and TRBJ2-3; perhaps TRBD2 as D (5 bases). Trimming took 1 base from V and 5 from J, leaving 10 bases between them. Germline lookup yields CDR1 MGHRA and CDR2 YSYEKL. This CDR3 has 14 residues. CDR3 in amino acids: CASSQVGAGDTQYF. CDR3 in DNA: TGCGCCAGCAGCCAAGTGGGAGCAGGAGATACGCAGTATTTT.

J is TRBJ1-5 and V is TRBV7-6; unclear D gene. The ends were cut back, 4 bases at V and 2 bases at J, with 6 bases in the middle. This CDR3 region has 13 residues. Germline CDR1 SGHVS, CDR2 FNYEAQ. CDR3 region: CASSSGGNQPQHF. CDR3 coding DNA: TGTGCCAGCAGCTCCGGGGGCAATCAGCCCCAGCATTTT.

This chain joins TRBV6-6 and TRBJ1-2; the match to TRBD1 covers 8 bases. The CDR3 length is 14 residues. With 2 bases clipped from V and 8 bases from J, the junction kept 7 bases outside the gene matches. CDR1 MNHNY and CDR2 SVGAGI come from the germline V gene (reference sequence). The CDR3 bases are TGTGCCAGCAGTTACGGGCAGGGGGCGGGCGGCTACACCTTC. It codes for CASSYGQGAGGYTF.

The V gene is TRBV6-4, the J gene TRBJ2-1, with 12 bases that match TRBD1. With 1 base clipped from V and 5 bases from J, the junction kept 9 bases outside the gene matches. The CDR3 has 18 amino acids. Looked up from germline, CDR1 is MRHNA and CDR2 is SNTAGT. CDR3 nucleotides: TGTGCCAGCAGTGACTATGGGGATGGGACAGGGGGCCACAATGAGCAGTTCTTC. Translation gives CASSDYGDGTGGHNEQFF.

The rearrangement links TRBV12-3 or TRBV12-4 to TRBJ1-2; tentative D call: TRBD1 (5 bases). The CDR3 is 12 residues long. V lost 7 bases and J lost 7, with 13 bases in between. The CDR3 loop reads CASTQGSLGYTF. The CDR3 nucleotides read TGTGCCAGCACCCAGGGAAGTCTTGGCTACACCTTC.

The chain has TRBV6-1 and TRBJ1-2; no definite D call. V was pared by 2 bases and J by 5 bases, with 15 bases between. Germline loops: CDR1 MNHNS, CDR2 SASEGT. This CDR3 has 15 residues. CDR3 sequence: CASSEFGRRLYGYTF. The CDR3 DNA reads as TGTGCCAGCAGTGAATTTGGCAGGCGCTTATATGGCTACACCTTC.